One and the same sample provided the 30 T cell receptor beta chains below, sequenced in a study of early T cells in non-severe SARS-CoV-2 infection. A single record per CDR3 protein comes from TCRdb applying MiXCR to the 5' RACE reads. This sample has some 30,000 distinct CDR3 sequences; 3% to 5% occur once, and the top ten carry more than 6.5%. Sequencing input: whole blood. Every receptor here comes from an adult who was a healthcare worker with PCR-confirmed SARS-CoV-2 infection or an uninfected control (not recorded which).

Only a few counts were recorded for this clonotype. This chain connects TRBV11-2 to TRBJ2-7; possible D gene TRBD1, 5 bases. The CDR3 extends over 14 amino acids. Germline CDR1 and CDR2: SGHAT and FQNNGV. Between the trimmed V and J ends, which lost 0 bases and 5 bases, there was a span of 11 bases. CDR3 bases: TGTGCCAGCAGCTTAGACGCAGGGAACGACGAGCAGTACTTC. Translated, it gives CASSLDAGNDEQYF.

About this clonotype: A much larger clone sits a single nucleotide away, making a read error possible. This sequence joins TRBV9 and TRBJ1-2, with D possibly TRBD1 on 6 matching bases. The CDR3 is made up of 16 amino acids. The V and J ends lost 3 bases and 1 base respectively, with 16 bases between them. Per germline, CDR1 SGDLS and CDR2 YYNGEE. CDR3 sequence (DNA): TGTGCCAGCAGCGCGGGCCCGACAGGATTTAACTATGGCTACACCTTC. Amino acid sequence: CASSAGPTGFNYGYTF.

This clonotype has a count of ten or more. This chain links TRBV18 with TRBJ2-2, with TRBD2 identical over 7 bases. V trimming: 2 bases; J trimming: 4 bases; junction bases outside the gene matches: 7. Germline V gene lookup returns CDR1 KGHSH and CDR2 LQKENI. CDR3 size: 16 residues. The CDR3 loop reads CASSPAVAGLTGELFF. In nucleotides, the CDR3 is TGTGCCAGCTCACCAGCGGTAGCGGGCCTCACCGGGGAGCTGTTTTTT. The variable domain in full, completed from reference TRBV18 and TRBJ2-2, reads NAGVMQNPRHLVRRRGQEARLRCSPMKGHSHVYWYRQLPEEGLKFMVYLQKENIIDESGMPKERFSAEFPKEGPSILRIQQVVRGDSAAYFCASSPAVAGLTGELFFGEGSRLTVL.

This clonotype was seen at least ten times. The chain links TRBV29-1 to TRBJ2-7; 10 bases are shared with TRBD2. The J segment lost 3 bases and the V segment lost 5 bases, leaving 4 bases of the junction unmatched. Germline V lookup: CDR1 SQVTM, CDR2 ANQGSEA. The CDR3 covers 13 residues. The CDR3 region has the DNA TGCAGCGTTCTGAGCGGGAGGGACTACGAGCAGTACTTC. Translating it yields CSVLSGRDYEQYF.

In its sample, this clonotype was seen many times. The V call is TRBV29-1, the J call TRBJ1-2, with TRBD1 matching 9 bases. With 5 bases clipped from V and 8 bases from J, the junction kept 9 bases outside the gene matches. The CDR3 consists of 13 residues. The germline V gene encodes CDR1 SQVTM and CDR2 ANQGSEA. This chain's CDR3 is CSVSGTGLGGYTF. As DNA, the CDR3 is TGCAGCGTTTCAGGGACAGGGTTAGGGGGCTACACCTTC.

This clonotype was detected only a few times. V is TRBV9 and J is TRBJ1-3; no firm D call. The CDR3 consists of 17 residues. Germline assignment: CDR1 SGDLS and CDR2 YYNGEE. Trimming took 2 bases from V and 0 from J, leaving 15 bases between them. As DNA, the CDR3 is TGTGCCAGCAGCGTCGGCTGGAACCAACTCTCTGGAAACACCATATATTTT. Its translation: CASSVGWNQLSGNTIYF.

There are many counts of this clonotype. The chain has TRBV20-1 and TRBJ1-4, with a tentative D call TRBD1 (5 bases). Per germline, CDR1 DFQATT and CDR2 SNEGSKA (reference sequence). Trimming cost V 5 bases and J 3 bases, with 16 bases left between them. There are 15 residues in the CDR3. The CDR3 bases are TGCAGTGCTGGGACCCACGGGGCAGCTAATGAAAAACTGTTTTTT. Amino acids: CSAGTHGAANEKLFF.

This clonotype has ten or more counts. The DNA for the CDR3 is TGCAGCGCCCGGGACAGGGTTTTCGAGCAGTACTTC. Its protein is CSARDRVFEQYF. V usage is TRBV29-1 and J usage is TRBJ2-7, with 9 nucleotides matching TRBD1. The CDR3 runs to 12 residues. Germline loops: CDR1 SQVTM, CDR2 ANQGSEA. After removal of 7 bases from V and 6 bases from J, the junction contained 7 bases not matched to a gene.

This clonotype occurred many times. J is TRBJ2-7 and V is TRBV5-1; D might be TRBD2 (7 bases). V shed 4 bases and J shed 3 bases, with 17 bases lying between them. Germline V gene data show CDR1 as SGHRS and CDR2 as YFSETQ. There are 15 residues in the CDR3. CDR3 coding DNA: TGCGCCAGCAGCAGGGGGACTACCCTCAACTACGAGCAGTACTTC. Residues: CASSRGTTLNYEQYF.

The rearrangement links TRBV6-6 to TRBJ1-6; 8 bases fit TRBD1. Germline trimming cut 3 bases from V and 9 bases from J; bases unmatched to any gene: 10. Germline V lookup: CDR1 MNHNY, CDR2 SVGAGI (reference sequence). The length of the CDR3 is 16 residues. CDR3 residues: CASSYRRDRGPSPLHF. CDR3 nucleotide sequence: TGTGCCAGCAGTTATCGTCGAGACAGGGGACCTTCACCCCTCCACTTT.

This clonotype has a count of ten or more. Compared with germline, one end of the junction differs, possibly owing to a read error. The J gene is TRBJ1-2, the V gene TRBV18; D gene uncertain. This CDR3 is built from 13 residues. Germline values: CDR1 KGHSH, CDR2 LQKENI. CDR3 DNA: TGTGCCAGCTCACCACCAGGGTACTACGGCTACACCTTC. This codes for CASSPPGYYGYTF.

This rearrangement joins TRBV6-2 or TRBV6-3 to TRBJ2-1; D is ambiguous. V gave up 5 bases and J gave up 6 bases, with 8 bases separating them. The length of the CDR3 is 12 residues. CDR1 is MNHEY and CDR2 is SVGEGT in the germline V gene. CDR3 protein: CASSKSSNEQFF. The CDR3 DNA follows: TGTGCCAGCAGTAAGTCTAGCAATGAGCAGTTCTTC.

This clonotype is medium-sized within its sample. V and J are TRBV11-2 and TRBJ2-3, with 8 bases that match TRBD1. The ends lost 5 bases at V and 0 bases at J; junction bases unmatched: 7. Germline V gives CDR1 SGHAT, CDR2 FQNNGV. This CDR3 region has 16 residues. As DNA, the CDR3 is TGTGCCAGCAGCCTCGGACAGGGTCTAAGCACAGATACGCAGTATTTT. Its protein product is CASSLGQGLSTDTQYF.

V and J are TRBV28 and TRBJ2-3; tentatively, D is TRBD2 (6 bases). The CDR3 totals 14 residues. Germline loops: CDR1 MDHEN, CDR2 SYDVKM. The germline V and J ends were trimmed by 3 bases and 5 bases, with 12 bases remaining between them. The CDR3 sequence: CASSFGGGLDTQYF. In nucleotides, the CDR3 is TGTGCCAGCAGTTTCGGGGGTGGATTAGATACGCAGTATTTT.

The chain is built from TRBV4-2 and TRBJ2-3, with TRBD2 matching 12 bases. After removal of 1 base from V and 0 bases from J, the junction contained 5 bases not matched to a gene. This CDR3 is built from 18 residues. Looked up from germline, CDR1 is LGHNA and CDR2 is YNFKEQ. The CDR3 bases are TGTGCCAGCAGCCAAGGGAGACTAGCGGGGGCAAGCACAGATACGCAGTATTTT. Translating it yields CASSQGRLAGASTDTQYF.

This clonotype was observed many times. The V call is TRBV5-5, the J call TRBJ2-3; D unclear. There are 15 residues in the CDR3. Trimming left V 2 bases short and J 0 bases short, with 10 bases between. CDR1 and CDR2 (germline): SGHKS, YYEKEE (reference sequence). The chain's CDR3 is CASSFRRLSTDTQYF. CDR3 coding DNA: TGTGCCAGCAGCTTCCGAAGGCTTAGCACAGATACGCAGTATTTT.

This clonotype appeared many times. The V gene is TRBV12-3 or TRBV12-4, the J gene TRBJ2-2; 14 bases agree with TRBD2. The CDR3 runs to 18 residues. J gave up 3 bases and V 5 bases, and 8 bases lay outside the gene matches. In DNA, the CDR3 is TGTGCCAGCAGTCCCCGGACTAGCGGGGGGCAAGACACCGGGGAGCTGTTTTTT. Encoded protein: CASSPRTSGGQDTGELFF.

At least ten counts were recorded for this clonotype. The chain couples TRBV6-5 to TRBJ2-1; D not certain. The ends were cut back, 0 bases at V and 8 bases at J, with 11 bases in the middle. The germline V gene encodes CDR1 MNHEY and CDR2 SVGAGI. The CDR3 runs to 14 residues. The chain's CDR3 is CASSYSHPSDEQFF. The CDR3 DNA follows: TGTGCCAGCAGTTACTCCCACCCCAGCGATGAGCAGTTCTTC.

This clonotype was picked up many times. The chain uses TRBV5-1 and TRBJ2-5; weak D call: TRBD2 (5 bases). The germline V gene encodes CDR1 SGHRS and CDR2 YFSETQ. Trimming removed 4 bases from V and 1 base from J, with 11 bases in between. This CDR3 spans 14 amino acids. CDR3 coding DNA: TGCGCCAGCAGCGAGAGGGTTTTCCAAGAGACCCAGTACTTC. This encodes CASSERVFQETQYF.

This clonotype has a count of ten or more. The rearrangement links TRBV27 to TRBJ1-3; D gene uncertain. Germline V gene data show CDR1 as MNHEY and CDR2 as SMNVEV (reference sequence). Trimming removed 6 bases at V and 0 bases at J, with 3 bases between. The CDR3 has 12 amino acids. CDR3 in amino acids: CASRSSGNTIYF. CDR3 DNA: TGTGCCAGCAGGAGCTCTGGAAACACCATATATTTT.

This clonotype was counted many times. This chain joins TRBV10-3 and TRBJ1-3; D is unresolved. Germline V lookup: CDR1 ENHRY, CDR2 SYGVKD. The CDR3 consists of 16 residues. V lost 3 bases and J 0 bases, leaving 12 bases between the germline ends. The CDR3 here is CAISDFGSNSGNTIYF. Here the CDR3 DNA reads TGTGCCATCAGTGATTTTGGGAGCAACTCTGGAAACACCATATATTTT.

This clonotype was detected many times. The chain joins TRBV12-3 or TRBV12-4 to TRBJ2-7; 7 bases match TRBD1. The length of the CDR3 is 13 residues. V lost 7 bases to trimming and J lost 2 bases; unmatched junction nucleotides: 5. DNA for the CDR3: TGTGCCAGCAAGTTACAGGGGACCTACGAGCAGTACTTC. It codes for CASKLQGTYEQYF.

This clonotype was found many times. The chain combines TRBV19 with TRBJ1-2; no clear D gene. Germline CDR1 and CDR2: LNHDA and SQIVND (reference sequence). The CDR3 is made up of 12 amino acids. The V gene lost 4 bases and the J gene lost 8 bases, with 11 bases spanning the gap. This CDR3 is CASSKGKGGYTF. The CDR3 nucleotides are TGTGCCAGTAGTAAAGGGAAAGGAGGCTACACCTTC. The full variable domain, rest sourced from reference TRBV19 and TRBJ1-2, is DGGITQSPKYLFRKEGQNVTLSCEQNLNHDAMYWYRQDPGQGLRLIYYSQIVNDFQKGDIAEGYSVSREKKESFPLTVTSAQKNPTAFYLCASSKGKGGYTFGSGTRLTVV.

This clonotype came up many times. The CDR3 sequence is CASSYLGRAPNQPQHF. Written as DNA, the CDR3 is TGTGCCAGCAGTTACTTGGGCAGGGCCCCCAATCAGCCCCAGCATTTT. The chain has TRBV6-6 and TRBJ1-5, with TRBD1 as a possible D gene (5 bases). The CDR3 has 16 residues. Trimming removed 1 base at V and 3 bases at J, with 13 bases between. The V gene's germline CDR1 is MNHNY and CDR2 SVGAGI (reference sequence).

This clonotype was observed at least ten times. The chain combines TRBV18 with TRBJ1-2; 7 bases match TRBD1. J gave up 7 bases and V 1 base, and 15 bases lay outside the gene matches. From germline, CDR1 is KGHSH and CDR2 LQKENI. The CDR3 extends over 17 amino acids. DNA for the CDR3: TGTGCCAGCTCACCACAGGGGGCTACTCCCGCCGGAGGTGGCTACACCTTC. It translates to CASSPQGATPAGGGYTF.

The sample holds many counts of this clonotype. The V gene is TRBV5-4, the J gene TRBJ2-5; D could derive from TRBD1 or TRBD2 (5 bases each). Trimming pared 4 bases from V and 5 bases from J, leaving 15 bases between. The CDR3 totals 14 residues. Germline values: CDR1 SGHNT, CDR2 YYREEE (reference sequence). This CDR3 is CASSAPGRRETQYF. CDR3 sequence (DNA): TGTGCCAGCAGCGCACCGGGACGCCGGGAGACCCAGTACTTC.

This clonotype was detected ten times or more. The genes are TRBV19 and TRBJ2-7; 7 bases align to TRBD2. This CDR3 region has 13 residues. J was trimmed by 7 bases and V by 11 bases; bases with no gene match: 14. CDR1 and CDR2 from the germline V gene are LNHDA and SQIVND (reference sequence). The CDR3 spells CAGERELGGEQYF. CDR3 bases: TGTGCCGGGGAACGGGAGCTCGGGGGGGAGCAGTACTTC.

This clonotype was seen at least ten times. One end of the junction does not line up with germline, which may come from a read error. V usage is TRBV12-3 or TRBV12-4 and J usage is TRBJ1-1; tentatively, D is TRBD1 (6 bases). The CDR3 covers 15 residues. Written as DNA, the CDR3 is TGTGCCAGCAGGAGCCGAGGGGGATCCAACACCGAAGCTTTCTTT. As protein: CASRSRGGSNTEAFF.

This clonotype appeared many times. The CDR3 region is CSAGKGGTSYEQYF. The CDR3 coding sequence is TGCAGTGCTGGGAAGGGGGGAACTTCCTACGAGCAGTACTTC. The chain joins TRBV20-1 to TRBJ2-7, with D perhaps being TRBD1 or TRBD2 (6 bases each). The CDR3 is 14 residues long. In germline, CDR1 is DFQATT, CDR2 SNEGSKA (reference sequence). V lost 5 bases, J lost 1 base, and 15 bases lay in between.

This clonotype was seen repeatedly, ten times or more. This chain connects TRBV6-4 to TRBJ2-1, with D possibly being TRBD2 (6 bases). V shed 4 bases and J shed 1 base, with 11 bases lying between them. The CDR3 loop spans 15 amino acids. Germline V gives CDR1 MRHNA, CDR2 SNTAGT. The CDR3 here is CASSAYGGSYNEQFF. The CDR3 DNA follows: TGTGCCAGCAGTGCCTACGGGGGTTCCTACAATGAGCAGTTCTTC.